This paragraph covers one T cell receptor (beta chain) sequence. Its antigen is unknown. No base quality information exists; no much larger clone differs at one position. Data came from an Illumina NovaSeq 6000. cDNA libraries for TCRalpha and TCRbeta were prepared by 5'RACE using constant-segment primers, with sample barcodes and unique molecular identifiers added. RNA was extracted from every sample with Trizol reagent. Library amplification was performed in two PCR steps, and a second sample barcode and Illumina TruSeq adapters were introduced in the second step. Libraries were sequenced on an Illumina NovaSeq with 2 x 150 bp paired-end reads. Concerning the study's data processing: The reads were demultiplexed and collapsed into UMI-guided consensus sequences using migec v1.2.7. Using mixcr v2.1.11, UMI consensuses were aligned to TRA and TRB V and J templates and then assembled into clonotypes. A clonotype was counted as expanded or contracted only when both edgeR and NoisET called the clonotype significant, with the noise models trained on biological replicates. For edgeR calls, the cutoffs were a false discovery rate-adjusted p below 0.01 and a log2 fold-change threshold of 1. PCA with hierarchical clustering of max-normalized trajectories of the 1000 most abundant clonotypes was used as exploratory dynamics analysis. Each responding clone was given a CD4 or CD8 phenotype based on the CD4+ and CD8+ repertoires, which had been sequenced separately. TCRdb reanalyzed the raw reads on its own, using fastp at Q25 for trimming and MiXCR for clone calling, and kept in-frame beta chains. Every entry covers one CDR3 protein and lists the most common genes and DNA from its rows. TCRdb's processing, not the study's, gives the V and J calls here. This sample holds 280,000 or so distinct CDR3 sequences; more than 15% were observed only once. The ten largest make up more than 20% of the sample.

PBMCs were isolated by Ficoll-Paque density gradient centrifugation. The data were obtained in a study of T-cell memory formation after mild COVID-19 (dated by TCRdb to about 2021). Background for the entire study: Most TCR sequence clusters were specific to one of the two donors. T-cell clones expanding and contracting after mild COVID-19 in two donors were tracked by longitudinal TCRalpha and TCRbeta repertoire sequencing. Two young, previously healthy adult volunteers, one female and one male, were included in the cohort. Study-level results and caveats: Contracting CD4+ clones were found mainly in CM and EM memory subsets, while CD8+ clones were enriched in EMRA. From day 15 to 85, contracting clones showed balanced CD4/CD8 phenotypes, whereas a second wave of clones that expanded from day 15 to 37 leaned towards CD4+. Some responding clones were found in pre-infection memory, which suggests that pre-existing cross-reactive memory T cells took part in the SARS-CoV-2 response. SARS-CoV-2 specificity was not confirmed for the second-wave clones peaking on day 37. Only two mild cases were covered in the study, and larger cohorts including severe cases with pre-infection samples were considered necessary.

The CDR3 holds 17 amino acids from the cysteine to the phenylalanine. The kept DNA is CDR3 alone, 51 bases in frame from the first base. Unmatched junction bases come to 7, with V trimmed by 1 base and J by 3 bases. CDR1 and CDR2 are read off the germline V gene (reference sequence) as SEHNR and FQNEAQ. Input material: PBMCs or a T cell subset sorted from them (not recorded which). The TCR sequence derives from a man between 18 and 29 years old who had mild COVID-19 (a few samples of this study predate the infection). The sample titles of this study are shuffled in the database, so cell type and time point are left out; the donor was told from shared clones. The chain is assembled from TRBV7-9 and TRBJ1-5; TRBD1 aligns with 9 central bases. The CDR3 reads CASSLGEGTGYNQPQHF. At the DNA level, the sequence is TGTGCCAGCAGCTTAGGCGAGGGGACAGGGTACAATCAGCCCCAGCATTTT.